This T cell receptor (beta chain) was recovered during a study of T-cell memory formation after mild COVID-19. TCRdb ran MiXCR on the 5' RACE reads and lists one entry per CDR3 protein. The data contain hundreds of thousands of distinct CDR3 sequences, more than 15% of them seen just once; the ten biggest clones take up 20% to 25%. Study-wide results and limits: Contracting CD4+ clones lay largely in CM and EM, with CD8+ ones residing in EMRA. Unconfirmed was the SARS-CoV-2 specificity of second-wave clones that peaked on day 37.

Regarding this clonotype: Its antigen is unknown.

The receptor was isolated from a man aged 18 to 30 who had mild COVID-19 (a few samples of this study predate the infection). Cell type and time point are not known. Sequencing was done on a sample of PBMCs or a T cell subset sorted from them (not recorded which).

DNA for the CDR3: TGTGCCAGCAGCCAGATTAGCGGGGGGGGAACAGATACGCAGTATTTT. Its translation is CASSQISGGGTDTQYF. The chain uses TRBV3-1 and TRBJ2-3; TRBD2 agrees at 11 bases. The CDR3 extends over 16 amino acids. Trimming took 3 bases from V and 3 from J; bases not matched to a gene: 5. The germline CDR1 and CDR2 sequences are LGHDT and YNNKEL (reference sequence).